These T cell receptor beta chains were read from a single sample in a study of CD8+ T cells in alopecia areata. Clones were read by immunoSEQ multiplex PCR, and TCRdb kept only the in-frame ones, dropping some. The sample consists of about 150,000 clones, around 57% of them appearing once. Sequenced input: CD4+ T cells sorted from blood. These receptors were collected from a human donor in good health. The CDR3 runs from the conserved cysteine through the conserved F or W. D genes are given only for firm matches. Size tells how often a clone was seen (once, few, many) or the class of an expanded clone, and some rows leave it out.

clone size,V gene,D gene,J gene,CDR3 DNA,CDR3 protein
.,TRBV30,.,TRBJ2-5,TGTGCCTGGAGCCGGGGGCCCAAAGAGACCCAGTACTTC,CAWSRGPKETQYF
.,TRBV19,TRBD1,TRBJ1-1,TGTGCCAGCGGCAGACAGGGGAGCACTGAAGCTTTCTTT,CASGRQGSTEAFF
.,TRBV4-1,TRBD2,TRBJ2-1,TGCGCCAGCAGCCAGGGGACTAGCCCCTACAATGAGCAGTTCTTC,CASSQGTSPYNEQFF
.,TRBV9,.,TRBJ2-2,TGTGCCAGCAGCGTAGGGAACAGTTACGGGGAGCTGTTTTTT,CASSVGNSYGELFF
few,TRBV30,.,TRBJ1-1,TGTGCCTGGACTCTTGTCAGGGGACTAGACACTGAAGCTTTCTTT,CAWTLVRGLDTEAFF
.,TRBV11-2,TRBD1,TRBJ2-5,TGTGCCAGCAGCCCTAGGACAGGGCCGTTGAACTCCTTACAAGAGACCCAGTACTTC,CASSPRTGPLNSLQETQYF
once,TRBV29-1,.,TRBJ2-7,TGCAGCGTTGAAAGGGGCCACGAGCAGTACTTC,CSVERGHEQYF
.,TRBV29-1,TRBD2,TRBJ2-7,TGCAGCGTTGAGTCCCTAGCGGGAGGAACCTACGAGCAGTACTTC,CSVESLAGGTYEQYF
.,TRBV7-9,.,TRBJ2-5,TGTGCCAGCAGTCAGGAGACCCAGTACTTC,CASSQETQYF
few,TRBV6-5,.,TRBJ2-2,TGTGCCAGCAGTTACTCCCGAGTCGGCACCGGGGAGCTGTTTTTT,CASSYSRVGTGELFF